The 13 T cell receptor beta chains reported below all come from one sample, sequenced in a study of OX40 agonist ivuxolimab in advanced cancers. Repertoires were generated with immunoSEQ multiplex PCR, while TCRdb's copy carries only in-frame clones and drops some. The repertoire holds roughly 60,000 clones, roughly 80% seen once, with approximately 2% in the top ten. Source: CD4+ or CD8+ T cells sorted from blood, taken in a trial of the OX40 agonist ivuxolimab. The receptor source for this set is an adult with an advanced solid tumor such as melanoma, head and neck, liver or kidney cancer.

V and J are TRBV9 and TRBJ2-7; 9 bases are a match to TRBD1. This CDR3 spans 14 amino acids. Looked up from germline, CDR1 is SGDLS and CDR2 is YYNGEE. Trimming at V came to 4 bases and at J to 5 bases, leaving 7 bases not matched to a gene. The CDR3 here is CASSPRTGEHEQYF. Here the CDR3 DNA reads TGTGCCAGCAGCCCTCGGACAGGGGAACACGAGCAGTACTTC.

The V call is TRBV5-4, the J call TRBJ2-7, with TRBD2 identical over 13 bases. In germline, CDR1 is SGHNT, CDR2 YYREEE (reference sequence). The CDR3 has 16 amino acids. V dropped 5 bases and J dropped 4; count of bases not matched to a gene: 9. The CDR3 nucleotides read TGTGCCAGCAGTCACGGGACTAGCGGGGATCTTTACGAGCAGTACTTC. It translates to CASSHGTSGDLYEQYF.

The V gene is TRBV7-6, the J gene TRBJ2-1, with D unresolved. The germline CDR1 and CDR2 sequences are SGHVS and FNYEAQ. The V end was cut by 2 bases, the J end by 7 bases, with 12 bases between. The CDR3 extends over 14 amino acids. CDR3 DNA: TGTGCCAGCAGCTTATCCAGGTCCAGAAATGAGCAGTTCTTC. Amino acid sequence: CASSLSRSRNEQFF.

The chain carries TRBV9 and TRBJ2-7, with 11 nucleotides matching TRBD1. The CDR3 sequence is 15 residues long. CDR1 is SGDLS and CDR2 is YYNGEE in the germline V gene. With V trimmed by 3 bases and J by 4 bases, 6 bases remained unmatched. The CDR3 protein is CASSEGTGGIYEQYF. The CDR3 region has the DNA TGTGCCAGCAGCGAAGGGACAGGGGGGATTTACGAGCAGTACTTC.

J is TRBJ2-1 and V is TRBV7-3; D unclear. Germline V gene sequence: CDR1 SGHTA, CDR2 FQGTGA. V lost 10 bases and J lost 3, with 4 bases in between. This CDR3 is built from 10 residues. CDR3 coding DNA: TGTGCCAAATACTACAATGAGCAGTTCTTC. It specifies CAKYYNEQFF.

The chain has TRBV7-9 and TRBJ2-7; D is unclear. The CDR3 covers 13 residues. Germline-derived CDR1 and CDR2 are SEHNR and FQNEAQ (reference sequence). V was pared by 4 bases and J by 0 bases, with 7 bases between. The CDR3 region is CASSSDTSYEQYF. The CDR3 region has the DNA TGTGCCAGCAGCTCAGACACCTCCTACGAGCAGTACTTC.

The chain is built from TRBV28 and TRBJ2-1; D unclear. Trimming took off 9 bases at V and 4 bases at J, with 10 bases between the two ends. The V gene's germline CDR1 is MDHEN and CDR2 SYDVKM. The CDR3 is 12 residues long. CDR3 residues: CASTVRYNEQFF. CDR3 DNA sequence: TGTGCCAGTACCGTGAGATACAATGAGCAGTTCTTC.

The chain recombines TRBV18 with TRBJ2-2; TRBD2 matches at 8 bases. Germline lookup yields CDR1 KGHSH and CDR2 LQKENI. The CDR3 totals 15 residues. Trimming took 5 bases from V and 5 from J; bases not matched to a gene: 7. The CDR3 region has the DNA TGTGCCAGCTCAGTAGCGGGGCGACAGACCGGGGAGCTGTTTTTT. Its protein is CASSVAGRQTGELFF.

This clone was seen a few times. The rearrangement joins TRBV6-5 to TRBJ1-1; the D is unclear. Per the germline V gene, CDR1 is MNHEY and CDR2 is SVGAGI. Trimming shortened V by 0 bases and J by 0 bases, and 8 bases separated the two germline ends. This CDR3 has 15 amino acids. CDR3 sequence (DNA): TGTGCCAGCAGTTACTCGTCCGCTGTGAACACTGAAGCTTTCTTT. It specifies CASSYSSAVNTEAFF.

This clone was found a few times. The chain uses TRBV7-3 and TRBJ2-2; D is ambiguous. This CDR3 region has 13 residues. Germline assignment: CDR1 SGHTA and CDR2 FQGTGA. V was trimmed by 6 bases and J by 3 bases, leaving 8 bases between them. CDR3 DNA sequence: TGTGCCAGCAGTACGGTCCACACCGGGGAGCTGTTTTTT. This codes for CASSTVHTGELFF.

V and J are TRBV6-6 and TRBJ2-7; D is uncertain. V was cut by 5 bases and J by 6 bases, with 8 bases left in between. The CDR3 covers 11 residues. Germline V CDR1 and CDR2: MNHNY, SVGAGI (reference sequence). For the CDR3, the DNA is TGTGCCAGCAGTCAAGGTGGCGAGCAGTACTTC. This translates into CASSQGGEQYF.

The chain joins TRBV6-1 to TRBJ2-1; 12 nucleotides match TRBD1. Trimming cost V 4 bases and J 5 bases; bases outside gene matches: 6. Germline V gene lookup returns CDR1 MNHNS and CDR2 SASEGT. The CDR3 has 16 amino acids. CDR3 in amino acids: CASSVDRDRGHNEQFF. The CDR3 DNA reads TGTGCCAGCAGTGTCGACCGGGACAGGGGGCACAATGAGCAGTTCTTC.

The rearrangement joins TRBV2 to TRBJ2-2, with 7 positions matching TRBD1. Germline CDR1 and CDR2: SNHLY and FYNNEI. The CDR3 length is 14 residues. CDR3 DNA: TGTGCAACCACCGGGACAGAAAACACCGGGGAGCTGTTTTTT. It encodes CATTGTENTGELFF.